This T cell receptor (beta chain) was identified in a study of blood T cell repertoires in COVID-19. Across the whole study: Recovered status in Cohort 3 required two negative PCRs, clearance, or symptom resolution. Sites in the United States, Italy and Spain provided acute and convalescent COVID-19 samples.

The V end was cut by 5 bases, the J end by 9 bases, with 20 bases between. The V gene's germline CDR1 is LNHDA and CDR2 SQIVND (reference sequence). The CDR3 has 15 amino acids. As handled by the study authors: Quantification of nucleated cells was approximated via reference gene primer amplification. TCRdb's copy holds only in-frame clones and misses some; the assay was immunoSEQ multiplex PCR. V, J and clone size are taken as reported in that table, and D and trimming were inferred from the DNA itself. The table records 150,000 to 200,000 clones, more than 85% of them present only once. The sequenced sample was PBMCs or T cells enriched from blood (not recorded which). The V and J genes are TRBV19 and TRBJ2-1, with a tentative D call TRBD2 (6 bases). The sequence was collected from a woman in her thirties or forties in a cohort exposed to, infected with or recovered from COVID-19 (not recorded which). The CDR3 reads CASSPRGTPGGEQFF. DNA for the CDR3: TGTGCCAGTAGTCCGCGCGGGACGCCTGGCGGTGAGCAGTTCTTC.